These 26 T cell receptor beta chains were all obtained from the same sample, sequenced in a study of CD4 T cells in relation to SARS-CoV-2 and coronaviruses. Only in-frame clones appear in the TCRdb table, and some are missing; sequencing was by immunoSEQ multiplex PCR. The repertoire holds about 18,000 clones, with about 72% as singletons. Before the COVID-19 pandemic, during about 2011-2018, CD4+ T cells were taken from unexposed donors. Isolation of CD4+ T cells took place after less than 11 days in culture. No cognate antigen is known for these TCRs. The sample comprised CD4+ T cells from PBMCs, cultured in vitro. Receptors were obtained from a human donor in good health.

Only a few counts were recorded for this clone. The V gene is TRBV6-5, the J gene TRBJ2-2; 10 bases agree with TRBD2. V shed 6 bases and J 7 bases; nucleotides not matched to a gene: 5. From germline, CDR1 is MNHEY and CDR2 SVGAGI. The CDR3 sequence is 14 residues long. The CDR3 loop is CASRLAGVSGELFF. CDR3 sequence (DNA): TGTGCCAGCAGGCTAGCGGGAGTCAGCGGGGAGCTGTTTTTT.

This chain links TRBV12-3 or TRBV12-4 with TRBJ1-1; D is unclear. The V end lost 7 bases, the J end lost 6 bases, and 9 bases lay between the germline ends. There are 11 residues in the CDR3. CDR3 sequence reads: CASIGVAEAFF. Written as DNA, the CDR3 is TGTGCCAGCATCGGGGTAGCTGAAGCTTTCTTT.

This chain links TRBV30 with TRBJ2-5, with 9 bases identical to TRBD1. Losses at the gene ends were 0 bases for V and 14 bases for J; bases not matched to a gene: 4. Per the germline V gene, CDR1 is GTSNPN and CDR2 is SVGIG (reference sequence). The CDR3 contains 11 residues. CDR3 protein: CAWSVRDRAYF. The DNA of the CDR3 is TGTGCCTGGAGTGTAAGGGACAGGGCCTACTTC.

This chain joins TRBV7-3 and TRBJ2-1; D gene uncertain. The CDR3 sequence is 15 residues long. V was clipped by 2 bases and J by 1 base, with 9 bases between them. Germline values: CDR1 SGHTA, CDR2 FQGTGA. CDR3 amino acids: CASSLVFGSYNEQFF. As DNA, the CDR3 is TGTGCCAGCAGCTTAGTCTTCGGGTCCTACAATGAGCAGTTCTTC. Drawing the rest from reference TRBV7-3 and TRBJ2-1, the complete variable domain is GAGVSQTPSNKVTEKGKYVELRCDPISGHTALYWYRQSLGQGPEFLIYFQGTGAADDSGLPNDRFFAVRPEGSVSTLKIQRTERGDSAVYLCASSLVFGSYNEQFFGPGTRLTVL.

The chain joins TRBV29-1 to TRBJ2-7, with TRBD1 matching 7 bases. The V gene's germline CDR1 is SQVTM and CDR2 ANQGSEA. V shed 1 base, J shed 3 bases, and the junction held 6 bases outside the gene matches. The length of the CDR3 is 14 residues. The CDR3 DNA sequence: TGCAGCGTTGAAGTGACAGGGCACCTCTACGAGCAGTACTTC. This codes for CSVEVTGHLYEQYF.

The V and J genes are TRBV27 and TRBJ1-5; a possible D gene is TRBD1 (5 bases). Between the trimmed V and J ends, which lost 6 bases and 2 bases, there was a span of 23 bases. Germline-derived CDR1 and CDR2 are MNHEY and SMNVEV (reference sequence). The CDR3 runs to 18 residues. CDR3 sequence: CASSSDGTGVIGNQPQHF. CDR3 nucleotides: TGTGCCAGCAGCTCCGACGGAACGGGGGTTATTGGCAATCAGCCCCAGCATTTT.

This clone was observed a single time. V is TRBV19 and J is TRBJ2-3; D is undetermined. Trimming removed 5 bases from V and 5 bases from J, with 14 bases in between. The CDR3 is made up of 14 amino acids. In germline, CDR1 is LNHDA, CDR2 SQIVND (reference sequence). CDR3 in amino acids: CASSPPSTRDTQYF. The CDR3 DNA is TGTGCCAGTAGTCCCCCGTCGACGAGAGATACGCAGTATTTT.

This sequence joins TRBV5-1 and TRBJ1-1; D is unclear. Germline lookup yields CDR1 SGHRS and CDR2 YFSETQ. V lost 2 bases and J lost 4, with 12 bases in between. CDR3 size: 14 residues. CDR3 nucleotides: TGCGCCAGCAGCTTATCTGGGAGAAGCACTGAAGCTTTCTTT. Protein sequence: CASSLSGRSTEAFF. The full variable domain, completed using reference TRBV5-1 and TRBJ1-1, is KAGVTQTPRYLIKTRGQQVTLSCSPISGHRSVSWYQQTPGQGLQFLFEYFSETQRNKGNFPGRFSGRQFSNSRSEMNVSTLELGDSALYLCASSLSGRSTEAFFGQGTRLTVV.

This chain uses TRBV11-3 with TRBJ2-2, with TRBD2 as a possible D gene (5 bases). The V end lost 2 bases, the J end lost 7 bases, and 8 bases lay between the germline ends. This CDR3 is built from 13 residues. Germline values: CDR1 SGHNT, CDR2 YENEEA. CDR3 sequence (DNA): TGTGCCAGCAGCTTAAGCGGAAACGGGGAGCTGTTTTTT. This codes for CASSLSGNGELFF.

This clone showed up just a few times. V and J are TRBV2 and TRBJ2-3; D may be TRBD1 (6 bases). The CDR3 contains 13 residues. V was cut by 7 bases and J by 2 bases, with 10 bases left in between. The V gene's germline CDR1 is SNHLY and CDR2 FYNNEI. CDR3 sequence: CASTYRDTDTQYF. CDR3 in DNA: TGTGCCAGCACATACAGGGACACAGATACGCAGTATTTT.

This chain joins TRBV5-5 and TRBJ2-1, with 11 bases fitting TRBD1. CDR1 and CDR2 from the germline V gene are SGHKS and YYEKEE (reference sequence). V lost 3 bases to trimming and J lost 6 bases; unmatched junction nucleotides: 5. The CDR3 has 15 amino acids. This CDR3 is CASSWTGTGGNEQFF. The CDR3 DNA is TGTGCCAGCAGCTGGACCGGGACAGGGGGCAATGAGCAGTTCTTC.

The chain is built from TRBV29-1 and TRBJ2-1; no reliable D call. The CDR3 extends over 12 amino acids. V lost 1 base and J 6 bases, leaving 7 bases between the germline ends. CDR1 and CDR2 (germline): SQVTM, ANQGSEA. The CDR3: CSVEGILNEQFF. The CDR3 DNA is TGCAGCGTTGAAGGGATCCTCAATGAGCAGTTCTTC.

The CDR3 DNA is TGTGCCAGCAGTTCCATAATCCCAGGACAGGGAAACTATGGCTACACCTTC. Translating gives CASSSIIPGQGNYGYTF. The chain uses TRBV28 and TRBJ1-2, with TRBD1 identical over 8 bases. The germline gives CDR1 MDHEN, CDR2 SYDVKM. The CDR3 is 17 amino acids. Germline trimming cut 4 bases from V and 2 bases from J; bases unmatched to any gene: 12.

Only a few counts were recorded for this clone. The chain employs TRBV27 and TRBJ2-7, with D unclear. The length of the CDR3 is 13 residues. V was shortened by 4 bases and J by 2 bases, with 9 bases between the two germline ends. Germline V gene sequence: CDR1 MNHEY, CDR2 SMNVEV (reference sequence). CDR3 sequence reads: CASSSPGPYEQYF. The CDR3 DNA sequence: TGTGCCAGCAGTTCGCCTGGACCCTACGAGCAGTACTTC.

The rearrangement joins TRBV7-3 to TRBJ2-2; possible D gene TRBD2, 10 bases. The CDR3 has 19 amino acids. V lost 5 bases to trimming and J lost 6 bases, with 28 bases between them. Germline V lookup: CDR1 SGHTA, CDR2 FQGTGA. CDR3: CASSRDREGLAGEPGELFF. In nucleotides, the CDR3 is TGTGCCAGCAGCCGGGACAGGGAGGGCCTAGCGGGGGAGCCCGGGGAGCTGTTTTTT. Drawing the rest from reference TRBV7-3 and TRBJ2-2, the complete variable domain is GAGVSQTPSNKVTEKGKYVELRCDPISGHTALYWYRQSLGQGPEFLIYFQGTGAADDSGLPNDRFFAVRPEGSVSTLKIQRTERGDSAVYLCASSRDREGLAGEPGELFFGEGSRLTVL.

The chain recombines TRBV6-5 with TRBJ1-5; D remains ambiguous. CDR1 and CDR2 from the germline V gene are MNHEY and SVGAGI. The CDR3 is 13 amino acids. V was shortened by 2 bases and J by 7 bases, with 9 bases between the two germline ends. CDR3 in amino acids: CASSYGGGQPQHF. The CDR3, as DNA: TGTGCCAGCAGTTACGGCGGTGGCCAGCCCCAGCATTTT.

This chain joins TRBV19 and TRBJ1-2, with D uncertain. With 1 base removed from V and 6 bases from J, the gap between germline ends came to 15 bases. The CDR3 is 15 residues long. Per the germline V gene, CDR1 is LNHDA and CDR2 is SQIVND (reference sequence). The CDR3 loop reads CASSIGRGEEDGYTF. The CDR3 DNA reads TGTGCCAGTAGTATAGGGCGGGGAGAAGAGGATGGCTACACCTTC.

V gene TRBV10-2 combines with J gene TRBJ2-1; D possibly corresponds to TRBD2 (7 bases). The CDR3 length is 15 residues. The germline V gene has CDR1 WSHSY and CDR2 SAAADI. Trimming left V 0 bases short and J 9 bases short, with 15 bases between. Here the CDR3 reads CASSESRGGGGEQFF. The CDR3 coding sequence is TGCGCCAGCAGTGAGTCTAGAGGGGGGGGCGGTGAGCAGTTCTTC.

This chain joins TRBV18 and TRBJ1-4; D is ambiguous. CDR3 length: 14 amino acids. V was trimmed by 3 bases and J by 4 bases, leaving 9 bases between them. Looked up from germline, CDR1 is KGHSH and CDR2 is LQKENI. The CDR3 bases are TGTGCCAGCTCACCTCGTCAGGATAATGAAAAACTGTTTTTT. The encoded protein is CASSPRQDNEKLFF.

V is TRBV19 and J is TRBJ2-7; D uncertain. Trimming left V 9 bases short and J 0 bases short, with 12 bases between. CDR3 length: 13 residues. Germline lookup yields CDR1 LNHDA and CDR2 SQIVND (reference sequence). The CDR3 spells CASSRPSSYEQYF. DNA for the CDR3: TGTGCCAGCTCCAGACCCAGCTCCTACGAGCAGTACTTC.

The rearrangement uses TRBV30 and TRBJ1-5; D unclear. CDR3 length: 14 residues. Trimming stripped 1 base from V and 7 bases from J, with 14 bases between. Per the germline V gene, CDR1 is GTSNPN and CDR2 is SVGIG (reference sequence). CDR3 nucleotides: TGTGCCTGGAGTGCCACCGCGGGAGGGCAGCCCCAGCATTTT. Its protein product is CAWSATAGGQPQHF.

This clone was observed a single time. The chain recombines TRBV5-1 with TRBJ2-1; possibly TRBD1 for D (5 bases). V lost 3 bases, J lost 7 bases, and 17 bases lay in between. Looked up from germline, CDR1 is SGHRS and CDR2 is YFSETQ. The CDR3 extends over 15 amino acids. The chain's CDR3 is CASSSRRASGNEQFF. CDR3 DNA sequence: TGCGCCAGCAGCTCTCGCAGGGCGTCTGGTAATGAGCAGTTCTTC.

This sequence joins TRBV7-2 and TRBJ2-5, with 12 positions matching TRBD2. CDR3 length equals 15 residues. Per the germline V gene, CDR1 is SGHTA and CDR2 is FQGNSA. The junction had 5 bases not matched to a gene; V was cut back by 6 bases and J by 3 bases. The CDR3: CASSQTSGGKETQYF. The CDR3 bases are TGTGCCAGCAGTCAAACTAGCGGGGGGAAAGAGACCCAGTACTTC. Drawing the rest from reference TRBV7-2 and TRBJ2-5, the complete variable domain is GAGVSQSPSNKVTEKGKDVELRCDPISGHTALYWYRQSLGQGLEFLIYFQGNSAPDKSGLPSDRFSAERTGGSVSTLTIQRTQQEDSAVYLCASSQTSGGKETQYFGPGTRLLVL.

In its sample, this clone was seen a few times. This chain joins TRBV30 and TRBJ1-2, with D unclear. Looked up from germline, CDR1 is GTSNPN and CDR2 is SVGIG (reference sequence). V was clipped by 0 bases and J by 8 bases, with 10 bases between them. The CDR3 consists of 12 residues. The CDR3 DNA reads TGTGCCTGGAGTGTGTCTGAGGAGGGCTACACCTTC. It codes for CAWSVSEEGYTF.

To note about this clone: Other DNA variants within this sample encode the same CDR3. The chain recombines TRBV30 with TRBJ1-3; D remains ambiguous. The V end lost 2 bases, the J end lost 1 base, and 12 bases lay between the germline ends. Germline V lookup: CDR1 GTSNPN, CDR2 SVGIG (reference sequence). This CDR3 has 15 residues. The CDR3 DNA is TGTGCCTGGAGTCGAGACTCGGGATCTGGAAACACCATATATTTT. It translates to CAWSRDSGSGNTIYF.

The chain carries TRBV24-1 and TRBJ2-1, with D perhaps assigned TRBD1 or TRBD2 (6 bases each). CDR3 length equals 11 residues. Germline CDR1 and CDR2: KGHDR and SFDVKD. Trimming removed 9 bases from V and 9 bases from J, with 11 bases in between. In DNA, the CDR3 is TGTGCCACCGGGGGGCTAGGTGAGCAGTTCTTC. Protein sequence: CATGGLGEQFF.